This is a list of T cell receptor beta chains from one sample in a study of cytomegalovirus exposure and HLA in healthy donors. Repertoires were generated with immunoSEQ multiplex PCR, while TCRdb's copy carries only in-frame clones and drops some. This sample has approximately 150,000 clones, with over 60% found just once. The sample was PBMCs. These receptors originate from a woman in her twenties or thirties in good health and CMV-seronegative. The CDR3 runs from the conserved cysteine through the conserved F or W. The D gene is left open where the match is weak. The listing skips clone size in some rows; elsewhere it reads once, few, many or a size class.

>TRBV6-1|TRBJ1-5|NA|NA
CASSDRGKINQPQHF
TGTGCCAGCAGTGACAGGGGAAAGATCAATCAGCCCCAGCATTTT
>TRBV18|TRBJ1-1|NA|NA
CASSPGSGTEAFF
TGTGCCAGCTCACCCGGTTCAGGCACTGAAGCTTTCTTT
>TRBV13|TRBJ1-2|TRBD1|NA
CASSLYRDRDDNYSYTF
TGTGCCAGCAGCTTATACCGGGACAGGGATGACAACTATAGCTACACCTTC
>TRBV2|TRBJ2-2|NA|NA
CASSNTGTPTGELFF
TGTGCCAGCAGTAACACCGGGACACCAACCGGGGAGCTGTTTTTT
>TRBV5-4|TRBJ2-5|TRBD2|once
CASSWSGEETQYF
TGTGCCAGCAGCTGGAGCGGGGAAGAGACCCAGTACTTC
>TRBV27|TRBJ1-3|NA|NA
CASSTGLSGNTIYF
TGTGCCAGCAGCACAGGGTTGTCTGGAAACACCATATATTTT
>TRBV19|TRBJ2-7|NA|NA
CASSRTRRDEQYF
TGTGCCAGTAGTAGGACGAGGAGGGATGAGCAGTACTTC
>TRBV11-2|TRBJ2-5|TRBD1|NA
CASSFSTGIQETQYF
TGTGCCAGCAGCTTCTCGACAGGGATACAAGAGACCCAGTACTTC
>TRBV29-1|TRBJ2-2|NA|NA
CSVDRANTGELFF
TGCAGCGTTGACAGGGCGAACACCGGGGAGCTGTTTTTT
>TRBV28|TRBJ1-4|TRBD1|few
CASSLGQGADKLFF
TGTGCCAGCAGTCTGGGACAGGGGGCGGATAAACTGTTTTTT
>TRBV4-3|TRBJ2-1|TRBD2|NA
CASSQDWGGPYQEQFF
TGCGCCAGCAGCCAAGATTGGGGAGGGCCTTACCAAGAGCAGTTCTTC
>TRBV7-6|TRBJ1-6|NA|once
CASSLSTPDNSPLHF
TGTGCCAGCAGCTTGTCCACGCCGGATAATTCACCCCTCCACTTT
>TRBV20-1|TRBJ2-2|NA|few
CSASRTGELFF
TGCAGTGCTAGCCGCACCGGGGAGCTGTTTTTT
>TRBV15|TRBJ1-1|NA|few
CATSRWGGGTEAFF
TGTGCCACCAGCAGGTGGGGAGGGGGGACTGAAGCTTTCTTT
>TRBV9|TRBJ2-7|TRBD2|NA
CASSGGESRLAGRQYF
TGTGCCAGCAGCGGAGGAGAAAGCCGACTAGCCGGTCGGCAGTACTTC
>TRBV7-8|TRBJ1-3|NA|few
CASSQDRNSGNTIYF
TGTGCCAGCAGCCAAGACAGGAACTCTGGAAACACCATATATTTT
>TRBV28|TRBJ2-4|TRBD1|NA
CASKTGTRPKNIQYF
TGTGCCAGCAAGACAGGGACGAGACCCAAAAACATTCAGTACTTC
>TRBV9|TRBJ2-7|TRBD1|NA
CASSTNRDREGEQYF
TGTGCCAGCAGCACCAACCGGGACAGGGAAGGCGAGCAGTACTTC
>TRBV11-3|TRBJ2-1|TRBD2|few
CASSFYGGSSYNEQFF
TGTGCCAGCAGCTTTTACGGGGGGAGCTCCTACAATGAGCAGTTCTTC
>TRBV5-1|TRBJ2-7|NA|NA
CASSWDNYEQYF
TGCGCCAGCAGCTGGGACAACTACGAGCAGTACTTC
>TRBV11-2|TRBJ1-5|NA|NA
CASSLDRGAQPQHF
TGTGCCAGCAGCTTAGATCGGGGAGCTCAGCCCCAGCATTTT
>TRBV2|TRBJ1-3|NA|NA
CASSETTTGNTIYF
TGTGCCAGCAGTGAAACGACAACTGGAAACACCATATATTTT
>TRBV4-3|TRBJ2-2|NA|NA
CASSQRKGSTGELFF
TGCGCCAGCAGCCAGCGAAAAGGGAGCACCGGGGAGCTGTTTTTT
>TRBV28|TRBJ2-7|TRBD2|NA
CASSRGLAGVGHEQYF
TGTGCCAGCAGCCGAGGACTAGCGGGAGTGGGTCACGAGCAGTACTTC
>TRBV7-2|TRBJ1-1|NA|NA
CASSLGMTTNTEAFF
TGTGCCAGCAGCTTAGGGATGACAACGAACACTGAAGCTTTCTTT
>TRBV5-1|TRBJ1-1|NA|NA
CASRPLGNTEAFF
TGCGCCAGCAGACCCCTAGGGAACACTGAAGCTTTCTTT
>TRBV28|TRBJ2-7|NA|few
CASSLPIGEQYF
TGTGCCAGCAGTTTACCCATCGGCGAGCAGTACTTC
>TRBV11-1|TRBJ1-2|NA|NA
CASSLGQPNYGYTF
TGTGCCAGCAGCTTAGGACAGCCTAACTATGGCTACACCTTC
>TRBV5-8|TRBJ2-5|NA|few
CASSLAGGGFETQYF
TGTGCCAGCAGCTTGGCGGGAGGGGGCTTTGAGACCCAGTACTTC
>TRBV7-3|TRBJ1-1|NA|NA
CASSFSGGTTEAFF
TGTGCCAGCAGCTTTAGCGGGGGAACTACTGAAGCTTTCTTT
>TRBV5-1|TRBJ1-3|NA|NA
CASSSPGDLSGNTIYF
TGCGCCAGCAGCTCTCCGGGGGACCTCTCTGGAAACACCATATATTTT
>TRBV5-1|TRBJ2-7|NA|NA
CASSVRGYEQYF
TGCGCCAGCAGCGTTAGGGGGTACGAGCAGTACTTC
>TRBV2|TRBJ2-3|NA|NA
CASKSADTQYF
TGTGCCAGCAAAAGCGCAGATACGCAGTATTTT
>TRBV28|TRBJ1-5|NA|NA
CASSYTRGDQPQHF
TGTGCCAGCAGTTACACTCGGGGGGATCAGCCCCAGCATTTT
>TRBV7-9|TRBJ2-1|NA|once
CSSSPGPPPNEQFF
TGTTCCAGCAGTCCAGGGCCCCCCCCCAATGAGCAGTTCTTC
>TRBV10-3|TRBJ2-7|NA|NA
CAISESNGSQGEQYF
TGTGCCATCAGTGAGTCGAACGGTAGCCAAGGCGAGCAGTACTTC